Below, 26 T cell receptor beta chains from the same sample are listed, as sequenced in a study of CD8+ T cells in alopecia areata. In each case, RNA was isolated and then reverse transcribed into cDNA as the sequencing template. The repertoire was sequenced with immunoSEQ multiplex PCR; TCRdb's copy has only in-frame clones and lacks some. The sample carries hundreds of thousands of clones, 35% to 40% recorded once. Stated treatment: oral pan-JAK inhibitor, 5-10 mg twice daily. The source material was CD4+ T cells sorted from blood, sampled around week 31, from a patient treated with tofacitinib. The receptors here all came from a human donor with alopecia areata.

The chain is built from TRBV2 and TRBJ2-7; 8 bases line up with TRBD1. CDR3 length: 15 residues. V was pared by 7 bases and J by 2 bases, with 10 bases of the junction left unmatched. Germline CDR1 reads SNHLY; CDR2 reads FYNNEI. The CDR3: CASMWAGGEPYEQYF. In DNA form, the CDR3 reads TGTGCCAGCATGTGGGCAGGGGGCGAACCCTACGAGCAGTACTTC. Combining the CDR3 with reference TRBV2 and TRBJ2-7 gives the whole variable domain EPEVTQTPSHQVTQMGQEVILRCVPISNHLYFYWYRQILGQKVEFLVSFYNNEISEKSEIFDDQFSVERPDGSNFTLKIRSTKLEDSAMYFCASMWAGGEPYEQYFGPGTRLTVT.

This chain joins TRBV5-1 and TRBJ2-5; D may be TRBD1 or TRBD2 (6 bases each). CDR3 length: 14 amino acids. The V end lost 4 bases, the J end lost 1 base, and 11 bases lay between the germline ends. Germline assignment: CDR1 SGHRS and CDR2 YFSETQ. For the CDR3, the DNA is TGCGCCAGCAGCCCGGGGGCAGTCCAAGAGACCCAGTACTTC. It encodes CASSPGAVQETQYF.

The chain couples TRBV7-2 to TRBJ1-2, with D uncertain. CDR3 length equals 14 residues. CDR1 and CDR2 (germline): SGHTA, FQGNSA. The V end lost 1 base, the J end lost 6 bases, and 12 bases lay between the germline ends. The CDR3 reads CASSLDRAKHGYTF. The CDR3 coding sequence is TGTGCCAGCAGCTTAGATCGTGCCAAGCATGGCTACACCTTC.

The chain couples TRBV5-4 to TRBJ1-2; D not resolved. In germline, CDR1 is SGHNT, CDR2 YYREEE (reference sequence). The V end lost 0 bases, the J end lost 3 bases, and 9 bases lay between the germline ends. CDR3 size: 14 residues. DNA of the CDR3: TGTGCCAGCAGCTTGGGCGGCGGCTACTATGGCTACACCTTC. The encoded protein is CASSLGGGYYGYTF.

DNA of the CDR3: TGTGCCAGCGGCCCTTTAGGAGAAGTGAACATTCAGTACTTC. Residues: CASGPLGEVNIQYF. V usage is TRBV6-1 and J usage is TRBJ2-4; no definite D call. Deletions cut 8 bases from V and 7 bases from J, with 18 bases between. Germline loops: CDR1 MNHNS, CDR2 SASEGT. The CDR3 consists of 14 residues.

The chain recombines TRBV6-1 with TRBJ1-1, with D possibly being TRBD1 (5 bases). Germline CDR1 and CDR2: MNHNS and SASEGT. Trimming removed 6 bases at V and 4 bases at J, with 18 bases between. The CDR3 has 15 residues. CDR3 amino acids: CASSFDNRRSTEAFF. CDR3 bases: TGTGCCAGCAGCTTTGATAACAGGAGGAGCACTGAAGCTTTCTTT.

The table lists this clone with a few counts. The chain employs TRBV2 and TRBJ2-7, with D perhaps TRBD1 (6 bases). The V and J ends lost 7 bases and 6 bases respectively, with 10 bases between them. The CDR3 runs 11 residues. The germline gives CDR1 SNHLY, CDR2 FYNNEI. The CDR3 loop is CASTQGGEQYF. The CDR3, as DNA: TGTGCCAGCACACAGGGCGGCGAGCAGTACTTC.

Note on this clone: One end of the junction does not line up with germline, which may come from a read error. The chain uses TRBV25-1 and TRBJ2-3, with TRBD1 as a possible D gene (6 bases). The CDR3 runs to 14 residues. The germline V gene encodes CDR1 MGHDK and CDR2 SYGVNS. This chain's CDR3 is CASSESGGTDTQYF. CDR3 nucleotide sequence: TGTGCCAGCAGTGAATCTGGGGGCACGGATACGCAGTATTTT.

The V call is TRBV5-4, the J call TRBJ2-1; 7 nucleotides match TRBD2. V lost 2 bases to trimming and J lost 5 bases; unmatched junction nucleotides: 4. This CDR3 region has 14 residues. Germline V lookup: CDR1 SGHNT, CDR2 YYREEE (reference sequence). The CDR3 DNA sequence: TGTGCCAGCAGCTTAACTAGCGACCACAATGAGCAGTTCTTC. Its protein product is CASSLTSDHNEQFF.

This chain connects TRBV29-1 to TRBJ2-2; D not certain. Germline V gene data show CDR1 as SQVTM and CDR2 as ANQGSEA. The CDR3 is made up of 13 amino acids. Trimming cost V 4 bases and J 6 bases, with 12 bases left between them. The DNA for the CDR3 is TGCAGCGTTGCAATAGGTGGGCCCGGGGAGCTGTTTTTT. Encoded protein: CSVAIGGPGELFF.

The chain has TRBV7-2 and TRBJ1-2; D unresolved. Trimming shortened V by 1 base and J by 2 bases, and 11 bases separated the two germline ends. This CDR3 spans 15 amino acids. Germline V gives CDR1 SGHTA, CDR2 FQGNSA. CDR3 amino acids: CASSLGWRANYGYTF. CDR3 bases: TGTGCCAGCAGCTTAGGCTGGAGGGCGAACTATGGCTACACCTTC.

Only a few counts were recorded for this clone. The J gene is TRBJ1-1, the V gene TRBV29-1, with unresolved D. Looked up from germline, CDR1 is SQVTM and CDR2 is ANQGSEA. This CDR3 region has 13 residues. V was cut by 5 bases and J by 3 bases, with 13 bases left in between. Here the CDR3 reads CSVQRRMDTEAFF. The CDR3 bases are TGCAGCGTTCAGCGACGGATGGACACTGAAGCTTTCTTT.

This sequence joins TRBV6-6 and TRBJ2-5, with 9 bases identical to TRBD1. V gave up 6 bases and J gave up 4 bases; unmatched junction bases: 6. CDR3 length: 14 amino acids. The V gene's germline CDR1 is MNHNY and CDR2 SVGAGI (reference sequence). Here the CDR3 reads CASSQGDRVETQYF. The CDR3 bases are TGTGCCAGCAGCCAGGGGGACAGGGTAGAGACCCAGTACTTC.

This clone appeared a single time. The chain joins TRBV18 to TRBJ1-5, with a possible D match to TRBD1 (5 bases). In germline, CDR1 is KGHSH, CDR2 LQKENI. CDR3 length equals 14 residues. V was cut by 6 bases and J by 7 bases, with 16 bases left in between. The CDR3 region has the DNA TGTGCCAGCTCGCTGGAGGGGTCCAACCAGCCCCAGCATTTT. This encodes CASSLEGSNQPQHF.

This clone was counted a few times. This sequence joins TRBV7-9 and TRBJ2-5; TRBD2 might be the D (6 bases). The CDR3 is made up of 13 amino acids. Trimming removed 1 base at V and 7 bases at J, with 10 bases between. Germline-derived CDR1 and CDR2 are SEHNR and FQNEAQ (reference sequence). The CDR3: CASSLGLDTTQYF. Here the CDR3 DNA reads TGTGCCAGCAGCTTAGGACTAGACACGACCCAGTACTTC.

V is TRBV30 and J is TRBJ2-1; D not resolved. The CDR3 contains 11 residues. V lost 2 bases, J lost 4 bases, and 3 bases lay in between. Germline V gene sequence: CDR1 GTSNPN, CDR2 SVGIG (reference sequence). CDR3 residues: CAWSPYNEQFF. The CDR3 DNA follows: TGTGCCTGGAGTCCATACAATGAGCAGTTCTTC.

This clone appeared a few times. The chain couples TRBV6-6 to TRBJ2-7; D gene ambiguous. This CDR3 is built from 12 residues. With 0 bases removed from V and 12 bases from J, the gap between germline ends came to 12 bases. Germline V gives CDR1 MNHNY, CDR2 SVGAGI (reference sequence). The CDR3 sequence is CASSYSGALWYF. CDR3 coding DNA: TGTGCCAGCAGTTACTCCGGTGCCCTCTGGTACTTC.

The rearrangement uses TRBV20-1 and TRBJ1-1, with a weak D call TRBD1 (5 bases). V was pared by 1 base and J by 10 bases, with 10 bases between. CDR3 length: 11 residues. Germline CDR1 DFQATT, CDR2 SNEGSKA (reference sequence). The CDR3: CSARAGLGAFF. The CDR3 nucleotides read TGCAGTGCTAGAGCGGGGCTGGGAGCTTTCTTT.

V is TRBV9 and J is TRBJ1-1; D is possibly TRBD1 (5 bases). Germline V gene lookup returns CDR1 SGDLS and CDR2 YYNGEE. V lost 4 bases and J 1 base, leaving 14 bases between the germline ends. The CDR3 is 15 amino acids. The CDR3 DNA is TGTGCCAGCAGCAAAGAGGTGGGGGAGAACACTGAAGCTTTCTTT. It is translated as CASSKEVGENTEAFF.

With respect to this clone: In the same sample, other DNA sequences code for this CDR3. The gene calls are TRBV7-2 and TRBJ1-1; no firm D call. CDR1 is SGHTA and CDR2 is FQGNSA in the germline V gene. V was cut by 3 bases and J by 1 base, with 6 bases left in between. The CDR3 consists of 13 residues. The CDR3 DNA is TGTGCCAGCAGCTTGGCAGGGAACACTGAAGCTTTCTTT. Translation: CASSLAGNTEAFF.

V gene TRBV7-6 combines with J gene TRBJ1-1, with TRBD1 identical over 9 bases. Germline V gene lookup returns CDR1 SGHVS and CDR2 FNYEAQ. V dropped 5 bases and J dropped 0; count of bases not matched to a gene: 4. The CDR3 runs 15 residues. The CDR3 DNA sequence: TGTGCCAGCAGCGAACAGGGGGCCATGAACACTGAAGCTTTCTTT. Translating gives CASSEQGAMNTEAFF.

The gene calls are TRBV2 and TRBJ2-4; D might be TRBD1 (6 bases). V lost 0 bases and J lost 3, with 12 bases in between. This CDR3 has 16 residues. The germline V gene has CDR1 SNHLY and CDR2 FYNNEI. The CDR3 protein is CASSEATGWGKNIQYF. CDR3 in DNA: TGTGCCAGCAGTGAAGCCACAGGGTGGGGCAAAAACATTCAGTACTTC.

The chain is built from TRBV10-1 and TRBJ2-1; D gene uncertain. Germline V gives CDR1 WNHNN, CDR2 SYGVQD (reference sequence). The CDR3 loop spans 14 amino acids. V was pared by 3 bases and J by 7 bases, with 13 bases between. In DNA, the CDR3 is TGCGCCAGCAGTGATTCCGGGCTTGGGAATGAGCAGTTCTTC. It specifies CASSDSGLGNEQFF.

J is TRBJ1-3 and V is TRBV20-1; D remains ambiguous. The CDR3 covers 11 residues. V gave up 5 bases and J gave up 6 bases, with 8 bases separating them. Looked up from germline, CDR1 is DFQATT and CDR2 is SNEGSKA (reference sequence). DNA for the CDR3: TGCAGTGCTCCGGACCTAAACACCATATATTTT. Protein product: CSAPDLNTIYF.

This sequence joins TRBV9 and TRBJ2-7; no reliable D call. Germline V lookup: CDR1 SGDLS, CDR2 YYNGEE. V lost 4 bases to trimming and J lost 6 bases, with 20 bases between them. This CDR3 spans 15 amino acids. The CDR3 sequence: CASSPQLGFSGEQYF. In nucleotides, the CDR3 is TGTGCCAGCAGCCCCCAGCTGGGTTTTAGTGGCGAGCAGTACTTC.

The rearrangement links TRBV25-1 to TRBJ1-1, with D unclear. The CDR3 consists of 12 residues. The germline V gene has CDR1 MGHDK and CDR2 SYGVNS. The germline V and J ends were trimmed by 4 bases and 1 base, with 4 bases remaining between them. The CDR3 DNA reads as TGTGCCAGCAGTGGAGGGAACACTGAAGCTTTCTTT. Amino acids: CASSGGNTEAFF.